A single sample is the source of the 15 T cell receptor beta chains below, sequenced in a study of T cells after yellow fever vaccination. In TCRdb, the 5' RACE reads were re-called with MiXCR into one record per CDR3 protein. The profile shows around 350,000 distinct CDR3 sequences, roughly 6.2% of them singletons. Sequenced material: PBMCs, taken 5 days after the yellow fever booster vaccination. Receptors originate from a man aged 25-40 years who received the YFV17D yellow fever vaccine.

The rearrangement uses TRBV24-1 and TRBJ2-7, with D tentatively TRBD2 (6 bases). There are 16 residues in the CDR3. Germline loops: CDR1 KGHDR, CDR2 SFDVKD. V lost 3 bases and J lost 3, with 17 bases in between. The CDR3 DNA reads as TGTGCCACCAGTGATCGAGACGGGAGAAAGGGCTACGAGCAGTACTTC. It yields the protein CATSDRDGRKGYEQYF.

A few counts support this clonotype. CDR3: CASSPSGGRNTGELFF. The CDR3, as DNA: TGTGCCAGCAGCCCCTCTGGGGGACGAAACACCGGGGAGCTGTTTTTT. The chain combines TRBV7-2 with TRBJ2-2; D is possibly TRBD1 or TRBD2 (5 bases each). The germline gives CDR1 SGHTA, CDR2 FQGNSA. V lost 5 bases and J 2 bases, leaving 15 bases between the germline ends. The length of the CDR3 is 16 residues.

This clonotype was counted at least ten times. The chain employs TRBV5-1 and TRBJ2-4; D is unclear. The CDR3 is made up of 15 amino acids. Germline V gives CDR1 SGHRS, CDR2 YFSETQ. V was pared by 1 base and J by 0 bases, with 8 bases between. CDR3 nucleotide sequence: TGCGCCAGCAGCTTGACAGCAATAGCCAAAAACATTCAGTACTTC. Translation: CASSLTAIAKNIQYF.

This clonotype occurred many times. The rearrangement joins TRBV6-4 to TRBJ2-1, with 9 bases that match TRBD2. The CDR3 has 14 residues. The trim removed 3 bases at V and 8 bases at J, leaving 5 bases unmatched. Germline lookup yields CDR1 MRHNA and CDR2 SNTAGT. The CDR3 DNA reads as TGTGCCAGCAGTGAATTAGCGGGAGCTCATGAGCAGTTCTTC. It specifies CASSELAGAHEQFF.

This clonotype was found many times. This chain joins TRBV7-2 and TRBJ2-1, with 9 bases fitting TRBD2. The CDR3 is made up of 15 amino acids. From germline, CDR1 is SGHTA and CDR2 FQGNSA. The ends lost 7 bases at V and 9 bases at J; junction bases unmatched: 13. This chain's CDR3 is CASTRVASGTGEQFF. CDR3 bases: TGTGCCAGCACCCGAGTGGCTAGCGGGACTGGTGAGCAGTTCTTC.

This clonotype was picked up many times. The gene calls are TRBV7-2 and TRBJ1-5; the D is unclear. The CDR3 covers 15 residues. Trimming cost V 0 bases and J 6 bases, with 12 bases left between them. Germline V CDR1 and CDR2: SGHTA, FQGNSA. This CDR3 is CASSLASVLSQPQHF. CDR3 bases: TGTGCCAGCAGCTTAGCCTCAGTACTGAGTCAGCCCCAGCATTTT.

This clonotype was counted only a few times. The chain combines TRBV11-2 with TRBJ1-1; no reliable D call. Trimming removed 1 base at V and 3 bases at J, with 6 bases between. The CDR3 sequence is 13 residues long. Germline V lookup: CDR1 SGHAT, CDR2 FQNNGV. CDR3 loop: CASSLAQYTEAFF. The CDR3 coding sequence is TGTGCCAGCAGCTTAGCCCAGTACACTGAAGCTTTCTTT. The entire variable domain, with the rest obtained from reference TRBV11-2 and TRBJ1-1, is as follows: EAGVAQSPRYKIIEKRQSVAFWCNPISGHATLYWYQQILGQGPKLLIQFQNNGVVDDSQLPKDRFSAERLKGVDSTLKIQPAKLEDSAVYLCASSLAQYTEAFFGQGTRLTVV.

The chain carries TRBV7-2 and TRBJ1-2; TRBD1 matches 7 bases. The CDR3 consists of 16 residues. Germline V CDR1 and CDR2: SGHTA, FQGNSA. Trimming cost V 5 bases and J 0 bases; bases outside gene matches: 9. CDR3 DNA sequence: TGTGCCAGCAGCAAAACCGGGACAGTAGCTAACTATGGCTACACCTTC. Residues: CASSKTGTVANYGYTF.

This chain joins TRBV28 and TRBJ1-6; TRBD1 might be the D (5 bases). This CDR3 is 16 amino acids long. Trimming cost V 4 bases and J 4 bases, with 14 bases left between them. Per germline, CDR1 MDHEN and CDR2 SYDVKM. The CDR3 spells CASSSTSQGYNSPLHF. For the CDR3, the DNA is TGTGCCAGCAGTTCAACTTCTCAGGGATATAATTCACCCCTCCACTTT.

This clonotype was recorded many times. The V call is TRBV10-3, the J call TRBJ2-3, with D perhaps matching TRBD2 (7 bases). There are 14 residues in the CDR3. Trimming took 8 bases from V and 1 from J, leaving 13 bases between them. Germline assignment: CDR1 ENHRY and CDR2 SYGVKD. The CDR3 loop is CAIHKGGGTDTQYF. The DNA of the CDR3 is TGTGCCATCCACAAGGGGGGGGGCACAGATACGCAGTATTTT.

This clonotype was counted at least ten times. The V gene is TRBV12-3 or TRBV12-4, the J gene TRBJ2-7; D might be TRBD1 or TRBD2, each matching 6 bases. The CDR3 extends over 13 amino acids. Trimming removed 3 bases at V and 5 bases at J, with 11 bases between. The CDR3 sequence is CASSFGGFDEQYF. Written as DNA, the CDR3 is TGTGCCAGCAGTTTCGGGGGCTTTGACGAGCAGTACTTC.

The rearrangement links TRBV6-5 to TRBJ2-7; 12 nucleotides line up with TRBD2. The V and J ends lost 4 bases and 6 bases, in that order; junction bases with no gene match: 7. The CDR3 runs to 15 residues. Germline V CDR1 and CDR2: MNHEY, SVGAGI. The chain's CDR3 is CASSSQLAGGSEQYF. CDR3 nucleotide sequence: TGTGCCAGCAGTTCCCAACTAGCGGGAGGTTCCGAGCAGTACTTC.

This clonotype was seen at least ten times. The chain recombines TRBV2 with TRBJ2-1; D perhaps matches TRBD2 (5 bases). In germline, CDR1 is SNHLY, CDR2 FYNNEI. The CDR3 sequence is 15 residues long. The V end lost 2 bases, the J end lost 3 bases, and 11 bases lay between the germline ends. The DNA of the CDR3 is TGTGCCAGCAGTGAACTAGCTGCTTTCTACAATGAGCAGTTCTTC. It is translated as CASSELAAFYNEQFF.

CDR3: CASTPGASGHNEQFF. The CDR3, as DNA: TGTGCCAGCACTCCGGGGGCTAGCGGACACAATGAGCAGTTCTTC. V usage is TRBV28 and J usage is TRBJ2-1; TRBD2 is a possible D gene (7 bases). Looked up from germline, CDR1 is MDHEN and CDR2 is SYDVKM. CDR3 length: 15 amino acids. The germline V and J ends were trimmed by 7 bases and 5 bases, with 18 bases remaining between them.

This clonotype was seen more than once but under ten times. The chain links TRBV5-1 to TRBJ2-1; 8 bases are shared with TRBD1. V lost 8 bases and J lost 0; bases outside the gene matches: 13. The length of the CDR3 is 17 residues. CDR1 is SGHRS and CDR2 is YFSETQ in the germline V gene. The CDR3 DNA reads TGCGCCAGTCGGAGGCAGGGGGCAACCTACTCCTACAATGAGCAGTTCTTC. Translated: CASRRQGATYSYNEQFF.